Listed here are 8 T cell receptor beta chains from one sample, sequenced in a study of T cells expressing NK-cell markers. TCRdb derives one entry per CDR3 protein from the 5' RACE reads, leaving out DNA. This listing includes a few hundred thousand distinct CDR3 sequences. The sequencing sample was made of blood T cells: a sorted CD56 or NKG2C T cell subset, CD4+ or CD8+ T cells, or bulk PBMC T cells (not recorded which). All receptors come from a man aged 18 to 69 in good health.

The V gene is TRBV6-5, the J gene TRBJ1-2; TCRdb reports TRBD1, a call that lacks DNA to check it against. From germline, CDR1 is MNHEY and CDR2 SVGAGI. The CDR3 runs 14 residues. CDR3 residues: CASSPRQENYGYTF.

The chain joins TRBV7-2 to TRBJ1-2; the D gene TCRdb calls, TRBD1, cannot be checked with no DNA. The CDR3 runs 15 residues. Germline V gene data show CDR1 as SGHTA and CDR2 as FQGNSA. The CDR3 is CASSSTPGTEVGYTF.

J is TRBJ2-7 and V is TRBV20-1; the D call of TRBD1 rests on TCRdb alone, since no DNA is present to check it. Germline V gives CDR1 DFQATT, CDR2 SNEGSKA (reference sequence). The CDR3 consists of 16 residues. The CDR3 protein is CSARDLETGSSYEQYF.

The genes are TRBV6-2 or TRBV6-3 and TRBJ2-3; the TRBD2 assignment by TCRdb is unverifiable without DNA. CDR3 length: 15 amino acids. The germline gives CDR1 MNHEY, CDR2 SVGEGT. CDR3: CASSYAGRLTVPQYF.

This chain connects TRBV5-1 to TRBJ2-1. CDR3 length equals 13 residues. The germline gives CDR1 SGHRS, CDR2 YFSETQ. The CDR3 loop reads CASSLTGNNEQFF.

The chain uses TRBV4-1 and TRBJ2-7; as DNA is missing, the TRBD1 call by TCRdb cannot be tested. This CDR3 region has 16 residues. Germline values: CDR1 MGHRA, CDR2 YSYEKL. The CDR3 spells CASSHHVRDRGYEQYF.

The CDR3 loop is CASSGGTSGGDTQYF. V gene TRBV5-1 combines with J gene TRBJ2-3; the TCRdb call, TRBD2, lacks DNA for checking. Germline values: CDR1 SGHRS, CDR2 YFSETQ. CDR3 length: 15 residues.

The V gene is TRBV6-1, the J gene TRBJ1-6; checking the TCRdb D call of TRBD1 is not possible without DNA. The CDR3 sequence is 17 residues long. The germline V gene has CDR1 MNHNS and CDR2 SASEGT. The CDR3: CASTGTGGTMGNSPLHF.